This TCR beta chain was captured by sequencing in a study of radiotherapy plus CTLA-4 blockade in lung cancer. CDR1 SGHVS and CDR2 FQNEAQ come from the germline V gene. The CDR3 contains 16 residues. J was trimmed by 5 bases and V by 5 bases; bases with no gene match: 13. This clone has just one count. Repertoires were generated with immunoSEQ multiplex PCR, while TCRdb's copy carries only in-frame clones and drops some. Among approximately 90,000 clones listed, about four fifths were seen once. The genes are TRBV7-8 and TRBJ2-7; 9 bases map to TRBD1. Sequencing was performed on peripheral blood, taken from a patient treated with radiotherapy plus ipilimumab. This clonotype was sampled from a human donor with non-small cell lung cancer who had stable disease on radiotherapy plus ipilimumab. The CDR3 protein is CASSPRGQGWDHEQYF. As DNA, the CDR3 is TGTGCCAGCAGCCCCCGGGGACAGGGATGGGATCACGAGCAGTACTTC. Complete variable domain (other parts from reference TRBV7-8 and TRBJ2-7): GAGVSQSPRYKVAKRGQDVALRCDPISGHVSLFWYQQALGQGPEFLTYFQNEAQLDKSGLPSDRFFAERPEGSVSTLKIQRTQQEDSAVYLCASSPRGQGWDHEQYFGPGTRLTVT.